The next 19 T cell receptor beta chains were all read from a single sample in a study of cytomegalovirus exposure and HLA in healthy donors. A multiplex PCR was run with 60 Vbeta primers and 13 Jbeta primers. Produced via immunoSEQ multiplex PCR; TCRdb's table is partial and in-frame only. The sample yields 150,000 to 160,000 clones, around 84% seen once. Sequenced sample: PBMCs. These receptors were taken from a woman between 40 and 55 years old in good health and CMV-seropositive.

V gene TRBV20-1 combines with J gene TRBJ2-5; perhaps TRBD2 as D (6 bases). CDR1 and CDR2 (germline): DFQATT, SNEGSKA (reference sequence). V dropped 6 bases and J dropped 5 bases, with 10 bases sitting between them. This CDR3 is 11 amino acids long. The CDR3 DNA reads TGCAGTGCCGGGGACTTTGAGACCCAGTACTTC. It is translated as CSAGDFETQYF.

The DNA for the CDR3 is TGTGCCATCAGTGATTCGGGACTGGCAGCCAATGAGCAGTTCTTC. It codes for CAISDSGLAANEQFF. The J gene is TRBJ2-1, the V gene TRBV10-3, with D maybe TRBD2 (6 bases). CDR3 length: 15 amino acids. The germline gives CDR1 ENHRY, CDR2 SYGVKD. The V and J ends lost 3 bases and 6 bases respectively, with 15 bases between them.

This chain connects TRBV6-1 to TRBJ1-5; D is possibly TRBD1 (5 bases). The CDR3 has 16 residues. Trimming took 4 bases from V and 0 from J, leaving 13 bases between them. Germline V gives CDR1 MNHNS, CDR2 SASEGT. The CDR3 sequence: CASSGRRGGSNQPQHF. The CDR3 DNA is TGTGCCAGCAGTGGACGGAGGGGCGGTAGCAATCAGCCCCAGCATTTT.

The genes are TRBV30 and TRBJ1-1, with 7 bases aligning to TRBD1. Germline CDR1 GTSNPN, CDR2 SVGIG (reference sequence). This CDR3 contains 13 residues. Germline trimming cut 3 bases from V and 5 bases from J; bases unmatched to any gene: 6. The CDR3 reads CAWSLTGRTEAFF. CDR3 DNA sequence: TGTGCCTGGAGCTTGACAGGGCGGACTGAAGCTTTCTTT.

The table lists this clone with a count of one. The chain combines TRBV30 with TRBJ2-7, with D perhaps TRBD2 (5 bases). CDR1 is GTSNPN and CDR2 is SVGIG in the germline V gene (reference sequence). V lost 0 bases to trimming and J lost 3 bases, with 21 bases between them. This CDR3 contains 17 residues. As DNA, the CDR3 is TGTGCCTGGAGTGTACGGGGTTGGGGTCCGCCCCACTACGAGCAGTACTTC. Its translation: CAWSVRGWGPPHYEQYF.

The rearrangement uses TRBV19 and TRBJ2-1, with a tentative D call TRBD2 (7 bases). This CDR3 comprises 15 residues. V gave up 3 bases and J gave up 4 bases, with 13 bases separating them. Germline values: CDR1 LNHDA, CDR2 SQIVND (reference sequence). DNA for the CDR3: TGTGCCAGTAGTATGGTGGGAGGGGGGTACAATGAGCAGTTCTTC. Protein product: CASSMVGGGYNEQFF.

The chain is built from TRBV7-2 and TRBJ1-2; D is ambiguous. The V end was cut by 1 base, the J end by 4 bases, with 7 bases between. CDR1 and CDR2 from the germline V gene are SGHTA and FQGNSA. The CDR3 has 13 residues. DNA for the CDR3: TGTGCCAGCAGCTTAGGGGGAGGCTATGGCTACACCTTC. Amino acid sequence: CASSLGGGYGYTF.

The V call is TRBV7-9, the J call TRBJ1-2; 8 nucleotides match TRBD1. The germline V gene has CDR1 SEHNR and CDR2 FQNEAQ (reference sequence). V gave up 4 bases and J gave up 6 bases; unmatched junction bases: 1. The CDR3 is 12 amino acids. Written as DNA, the CDR3 is TGTGCCAGCAGCTCAGGGGGCGATGGCTACACCTTC. Encoded protein: CASSSGGDGYTF.

The J gene is TRBJ2-1, the V gene TRBV5-1, with 10 bases lining up with TRBD2. There are 15 residues in the CDR3. V shed 1 base and J 6 bases; nucleotides not matched to a gene: 4. Per the germline V gene, CDR1 is SGHRS and CDR2 is YFSETQ. The CDR3 bases are TGCGCCAGCAGCTTGTTGGCTAGCGGGAGCAATGAGCAGTTCTTC. Translating gives CASSLLASGSNEQFF.

This rearrangement joins TRBV6-6 to TRBJ1-4; 8 positions agree with TRBD1. The junction had 5 bases not matched to a gene; V was cut back by 5 bases and J by 3 bases. Germline lookup yields CDR1 MNHNY and CDR2 SVGAGI (reference sequence). The CDR3 has 15 amino acids. CDR3 bases: TGTGCCAGCAGTCGACAGGGGTCAGCTAATGAAAAACTGTTTTTT. Translation: CASSRQGSANEKLFF.

The rearrangement links TRBV5-4 to TRBJ2-7; 7 bases line up with TRBD2. The CDR3 extends over 14 amino acids. V lost 0 bases and J lost 3; bases outside the gene matches: 3. CDR1 SGHNT and CDR2 YYREEE come from the germline V gene (reference sequence). CDR3 in amino acids: CASSLDGRNYEQYF. DNA for the CDR3: TGTGCCAGCAGCTTGGACGGGAGGAACTACGAGCAGTACTTC. Supplemented by reference TRBV5-4 and TRBJ2-7, the full variable domain reads ETGVTQSPTHLIKTRGQQVTLRCSSQSGHNTVSWYQQALGQGPQFIFQYYREEENGRGNFPPRFSGLQFPNYSSELNVNALELDDSALYLCASSLDGRNYEQYFGPGTRLTVT.

CDR3 region: CASSKWERTGELFF. For the CDR3, the DNA is TGTGCCAGTAGTAAGTGGGAGCGGACCGGGGAGCTGTTTTTT. The gene calls are TRBV19 and TRBJ2-2, with D possibly being TRBD2 (5 bases). Germline V gene sequence: CDR1 LNHDA, CDR2 SQIVND (reference sequence). Trimming pared 4 bases from V and 5 bases from J, leaving 11 bases between. The CDR3 sequence is 14 residues long. The whole variable domain, remainder taken from reference TRBV19 and TRBJ2-2, is DGGITQSPKYLFRKEGQNVTLSCEQNLNHDAMYWYRQDPGQGLRLIYYSQIVNDFQKGDIAEGYSVSREKKESFPLTVTSAQKNPTAFYLCASSKWERTGELFFGEGSRLTVL.

This clone was seen once. The rearrangement joins TRBV5-1 to TRBJ2-2; the match to TRBD1 covers 8 bases. This CDR3 is 18 amino acids long. Germline V CDR1 and CDR2: SGHRS, YFSETQ. V trimming: 4 bases; J trimming: 0 bases; junction bases outside the gene matches: 11. DNA for the CDR3: TGCGCCAGCAGCGCGTCGCCGGACAGGGCGACGAACACCGGGGAGCTGTTTTTT. Encoded protein: CASSASPDRATNTGELFF. Full variable domain (outside the CDR3, taken from reference TRBV5-1 and TRBJ2-2): KAGVTQTPRYLIKTRGQQVTLSCSPISGHRSVSWYQQTPGQGLQFLFEYFSETQRNKGNFPGRFSGRQFSNSRSEMNVSTLELGDSALYLCASSASPDRATNTGELFFGEGSRLTVL.

The genes are TRBV7-9 and TRBJ2-5; 15 bases align to TRBD2. Looked up from germline, CDR1 is SEHNR and CDR2 is FQNEAQ (reference sequence). The CDR3 contains 18 residues. V was clipped by 4 bases and J by 1 base; unmatched bases: 7. CDR3 sequence (DNA): TGTGCCAGCAGCTCCGGGACTAGCGGGAGGCTGGGCCAAGAGACCCAGTACTTC. As protein: CASSSGTSGRLGQETQYF.

Remarks on this clone: At one boundary the junction diverges from the germline segment, which might be a read error. CDR3 protein: CASRTGTGFFHF. CDR3 DNA sequence: TGTGCCAGCAGGACCGGGACAGGGTTTTTCCACTTC. The chain couples TRBV28 to TRBJ2-7, with TRBD1 identical over 9 bases. Looked up from germline, CDR1 is MDHEN and CDR2 is SYDVKM. The CDR3 length is 12 residues.

The chain employs TRBV5-1 and TRBJ1-3; TRBD1 matches 7 bases. V shed 4 bases, J shed 4 bases, and the junction held 2 bases outside the gene matches. The germline V gene encodes CDR1 SGHRS and CDR2 YFSETQ. This CDR3 spans 13 amino acids. The CDR3 nucleotides are TGCGCCAGCAGCAGGGACAGCGGAAACACCATATATTTT. Translating it yields CASSRDSGNTIYF.

The chain uses TRBV18 and TRBJ2-7, with 7 bases that match TRBD2. Germline CDR1 KGHSH, CDR2 LQKENI. Germline trimming cut 6 bases from V and 4 bases from J; bases unmatched to any gene: 6. The CDR3 totals 13 residues. CDR3 in DNA: TGTGCCAGCTCCCGACTAGCCGAGTACGAGCAGTACTTC. This encodes CASSRLAEYEQYF.

The chain has TRBV15 and TRBJ2-7; 7 bases map to TRBD2. The CDR3 extends over 13 amino acids. The ends lost 6 bases at V and 2 bases at J; junction bases unmatched: 4. Germline V gives CDR1 LNHNV, CDR2 YYDKDF (reference sequence). CDR3 residues: CATRVGGTYEQYF. The DNA for the CDR3 is TGTGCCACCAGAGTGGGGGGGACCTACGAGCAGTACTTC. The variable domain in full, completed from reference TRBV15 and TRBJ2-7, reads DAMVIQNPRYQVTQFGKPVTLSCSQTLNHNVMYWYQQKSSQAPKLLFHYYDKDFNNEADTPDNFQSRRPNTSFCFLDIRSPGLGDTAMYLCATRVGGTYEQYFGPGTRLTVT.

The chain couples TRBV18 to TRBJ2-1, with 8 bases lining up with TRBD1. With V trimmed by 3 bases and J by 5 bases, 3 bases remained unmatched. In germline, CDR1 is KGHSH, CDR2 LQKENI. This CDR3 comprises 14 residues. CDR3 region: CASSPDRVHNEQFF. The CDR3 region has the DNA TGTGCCAGCTCACCGGACAGGGTCCACAATGAGCAGTTCTTC.